The 6 T cell receptor beta chains given below trace back to one sample, sequenced in a study of cytomegalovirus exposure and HLA in healthy donors. PCR used 60 Vbeta primers and 13 Jbeta primers. Using immunoSEQ multiplex PCR, the repertoire was profiled, and TCRdb retains in-frame clones only, with some absent. The sample lists fewer than 200,000 clones, roughly 82% seen once, with approximately 1.2% in the top ten. Source material: PBMCs. These receptors originate from a girl under 10 years old in good health and CMV-seropositive.

The V call is TRBV6-6, the J call TRBJ2-1; TRBD1 is a possible D gene (6 bases). This CDR3 contains 15 residues. Germline V gene lookup returns CDR1 MNHNY and CDR2 SVGAGI (reference sequence). V was trimmed by 3 bases and J by 3 bases, leaving 12 bases between them. The CDR3 nucleotides read TGTGCCAGCAGTTATCGGACAGAGTTCTACAATGAGCAGTTCTTC. Protein sequence: CASSYRTEFYNEQFF.

The chain has TRBV29-1 and TRBJ2-1; 9 bases align to TRBD2. The CDR3 sequence is 18 residues long. Germline V lookup: CDR1 SQVTM, CDR2 ANQGSEA. Trimming cost V 5 bases and J 8 bases; bases outside gene matches: 22. CDR3 in amino acids: CSVNLSGSHGSGFYEQFF. The CDR3 coding sequence is TGCAGCGTTAACCTTAGCGGGAGCCACGGTTCGGGCTTCTATGAGCAGTTCTTC.

This chain uses TRBV9 with TRBJ2-3, with 7 bases aligning to TRBD2. Per germline, CDR1 SGDLS and CDR2 YYNGEE. V trimming: 4 bases; J trimming: 3 bases; junction bases outside the gene matches: 8. CDR3 size: 15 residues. CDR3 amino acids: CASSPTGGLTDTQYF. CDR3 DNA sequence: TGTGCCAGCAGCCCGACGGGAGGTCTGACAGATACGCAGTATTTT.

The CDR3 loop is CASSSLAGGSYNEQFF. CDR3 sequence (DNA): TGTGCCAGCAGCTCTCTAGCGGGGGGCTCCTACAATGAGCAGTTCTTC. The V and J genes are TRBV7-3 and TRBJ2-1; 11 positions match TRBD2. Germline loops: CDR1 SGHTA, CDR2 FQGTGA. After removal of 4 bases from V and 0 bases from J, the junction contained 2 bases not matched to a gene. CDR3 length equals 16 residues.

A few counts support this clone. This chain connects TRBV5-1 to TRBJ2-1, with a weak D call TRBD2 (6 bases). Germline CDR1 and CDR2: SGHRS and YFSETQ. Trimming removed 7 bases from V and 4 bases from J, with 18 bases in between. The length of the CDR3 is 15 residues. CDR3 DNA sequence: TGCGCCAGCTCTCGGGGCCTAGCGCTGTACAATGAGCAGTTCTTC. Translated, it gives CASSRGLALYNEQFF.

The chain couples TRBV9 to TRBJ1-5, with 9 bases lining up with TRBD1. The V segment lost 0 bases and the J segment 9 bases; nucleotides outside the gene matches: 4. The CDR3 consists of 14 residues. CDR1 SGDLS and CDR2 YYNGEE come from the germline V gene. The CDR3 loop reads CASSVAGTGLPQHF. The CDR3 nucleotides read TGTGCCAGCAGCGTAGCCGGGACAGGGTTGCCCCAGCATTTT.